These T cell receptor beta chains were read from a single sample in a study of T cell changes during pregnancy in multiple sclerosis. Clones were sequenced by immunoSEQ multiplex PCR, and TCRdb holds only the in-frame ones, with some missing. This repertoire shows approximately 84,000 clones, around 93% found once; its top ten account for 2% to 3%. The source material was peripheral blood, sampled in the third trimester of pregnancy. The receptors here all came from a female donor with multiple sclerosis, enrolled in a pregnancy study. The CDR3 runs from the conserved cysteine through the conserved F or W. A D gene is named only where the DNA matches it firmly. The size field is filled for only some rows; it gives once, few, many or a size class.

J gene | clone size | V gene | D gene | CDR3 protein | CDR3 DNA
TRBJ2-7 | NA | TRBV5-4 | NA | CASSLAGFSYEQYF | TGTGCCAGCAGCCTCGCGGGGTTCTCCTACGAGCAGTACTTC
TRBJ1-1 | NA | TRBV7-9 | TRBD1 | CASSSRLGQGASEAFF | TGTGCCAGCAGCTCCCGACTCGGACAGGGGGCCAGTGAAGCTTTCTTT
TRBJ2-3 | once | TRBV27 | TRBD1 | CASSLGQGADTQYF | TGTGCCAGCAGCCTTGGACAGGGGGCAGATACGCAGTATTTT
TRBJ2-7 | NA | TRBV5-1 | NA | CASSGDTTYEQYF | TGCGCCAGCAGCGGCGACACAACCTACGAGCAGTACTTC
TRBJ1-1 | NA | TRBV9 | TRBD1 | CASRGQGQTEAFF | TGTGCCAGCAGAGGACAGGGTCAGACTGAAGCTTTCTTT
TRBJ2-7 | NA | TRBV6-5 | TRBD1 | CASSLQGNPYEQYF | TGTGCCAGCAGTTTACAGGGGAACCCCTACGAGCAGTACTTC
TRBJ1-2 | once | TRBV27 | TRBD1 | CASSFLPTGGHGYTF | TGTGCCAGCAGTTTCTTACCTACAGGGGGACATGGCTACACCTTC
TRBJ1-4 | NA | TRBV14 | NA | CASSQEREKLFF | TGTGCCAGCAGCCAAGAGAGGGAAAAACTGTTTTTT
TRBJ2-2 | NA | TRBV11-1 | NA | CASSPPRRGKVGTGELFF | TGTGCCAGCAGCCCCCCCAGGCGGGGTAAAGTCGGAACCGGGGAGCTGTTTTTT
TRBJ2-2 | NA | TRBV19 | NA | CASSIVGGGVNTGELFF | TGTGCCAGTAGTATAGTCGGCGGGGGCGTGAACACCGGGGAGCTGTTTTTT
TRBJ1-5 | NA | TRBV19 | TRBD1 | CASSNTGDSNQPQHF | TGTGCCAGTAGTAATACAGGGGATAGCAATCAGCCCCAGCATTTT
TRBJ1-5 | NA | TRBV7-3 | NA | CASSLSRGQPQHF | TGTGCCAGCAGCTTATCCAGGGGTCAGCCCCAGCATTTT
TRBJ1-1 | NA | TRBV18 | NA | CASSPTQFEAFF | TGTGCCAGCTCACCAACGCAGTTTGAAGCTTTCTTT
TRBJ2-2 | NA | TRBV5-1 | NA | CASKMGQMNTGELFF | TGCGCCAGCAAAATGGGGCAGATGAACACCGGGGAGCTGTTTTTT
TRBJ2-5 | once | TRBV7-3 | NA | CASSLFAEPKETQYF | TGTGCCAGCAGCTTATTTGCGGAGCCTAAAGAGACCCAGTACTTC
TRBJ1-5 | once | TRBV9 | NA | CASSAGGFGNQPQHF | TGTGCCAGCAGCGCTGGGGGGTTCGGCAATCAGCCCCAGCATTTT
TRBJ2-3 | NA | TRBV29-1 | TRBD1 | CSVEDRYRGSTDTQYF | TGCAGCGTTGAAGATCGTTACAGGGGAAGCACAGATACGCAGTATTTT
TRBJ2-5 | once | TRBV14 | TRBD2 | CASSQVAGEETQYF | TGTGCCAGCAGCCAAGTAGCGGGGGAAGAGACCCAGTACTTC
TRBJ1-2 | NA | TRBV29-1 | NA | CSVGPGRGGVGYTF | TGCAGCGTTGGGCCAGGGCGGGGAGGAGTTGGCTACACCTTC
TRBJ2-1 | NA | TRBV6-1 | TRBD2 | CASSARLAGAHNEQFF | TGTGCCAGCAGTGCGCGACTAGCGGGGGCTCACAATGAGCAGTTCTTC
TRBJ1-4 | NA | TRBV11-2 | TRBD1 | CASSLDHGRFPKGAREKLFF | TGTGCCAGCAGCTTAGACCATGGGAGGTTTCCAAAGGGGGCAAGAGAAAAACTGTTTTTT
TRBJ2-7 | NA | TRBV4-2 | NA | CASSQEASDSYEQYF | TGTGCCAGCAGCCAAGAGGCGAGCGACTCCTACGAGCAGTACTTC
TRBJ1-1 | NA | TRBV19 | TRBD1 | CASSIDRGNTEAFF | TGTGCCAGTAGTATCGACAGGGGGAACACTGAAGCTTTCTTT
TRBJ1-6 | NA | TRBV6-6 | NA | CASSADSRISPLHF | TGTGCCAGCAGCGCGGACAGCCGCATTTCACCCCTCCACTTT
TRBJ1-4 | NA | TRBV27 | NA | CASSLRQAGKLFF | TGTGCCAGCAGTTTACGACAGGCAGGAAAACTGTTTTTT
TRBJ2-1 | NA | TRBV5-1 | NA | CASSYRVLPLRNLFF | TGCGCCAGCAGCTACAGGGTTTTACCCCTTCGTAATCTGTTCTTC
TRBJ2-2 | few | TRBV27 | TRBD2 | CASSGGLSGGVTGELFF | TGTGCCAGCAGTGGAGGGCTTAGCGGGGGGGTCACCGGGGAGCTGTTTTTT
TRBJ1-1 | NA | TRBV5-4 | NA | CASSSSEVNTEAFF | TGTGCCAGCAGCTCCTCGGAGGTTAACACTGAAGCTTTCTTT
TRBJ2-6 | NA | TRBV9 | NA | CASSVVGANVLTF | TGTGCCAGCAGCGTAGTAGGGGCCAACGTCCTGACTTTC
TRBJ1-4 | NA | TRBV7-9 | NA | CASSLELGLRGEKLFF | TGTGCCAGCAGCTTAGAGCTAGGGCTCCGGGGTGAAAAACTGTTTTTT
TRBJ2-4 | once | TRBV7-9 | TRBD2 | CASSFSGVRTIKNIQYF | TGTGCCAGCAGCTTCAGCGGGGTTCGTACAATTAAAAACATTCAGTACTTC
TRBJ1-5 | few | TRBV4-2 | NA | CASSQEGANQPQHF | TGTGCCAGCAGCCAAGAGGGGGCCAATCAGCCCCAGCATTTT
TRBJ2-5 | NA | TRBV11-1 | TRBD1 | CASSLGQKETQYF | TGTGCCAGCAGCTTGGGACAGAAAGAGACCCAGTACTTC
TRBJ1-2 | NA | TRBV7-3 | NA | CASSLVPQELNYGYTF | TGTGCCAGCAGCTTAGTTCCACAGGAGCTTAACTATGGCTACACCTTC
TRBJ2-7 | NA | TRBV6-5 | TRBD1 | CASSPDRDALYEQYF | TGTGCCAGCAGTCCGGACAGGGACGCCCTCTACGAGCAGTACTTC
TRBJ2-1 | NA | TRBV6-5 | NA | CASSYSMAYNEQFF | TGTGCCAGCAGTTACTCGATGGCTTACAATGAGCAGTTCTTC
TRBJ1-5 | NA | TRBV19 | NA | CASSETVFSNQPQHF | TGTGCCAGTAGTGAGACAGTCTTTAGCAATCAGCCCCAGCATTTT
TRBJ2-4 | NA | TRBV25-1 | NA | CASTLGAIQYF | TGTGCCAGCACGCTAGGGGCCATTCAGTACTTC
TRBJ2-3 | NA | TRBV9 | TRBD2 | CASSVGRGALGGTDTQYF | TGTGCCAGCAGCGTAGGGCGGGGGGCCCTGGGTGGCACAGATACGCAGTATTTT
TRBJ1-6 | NA | TRBV27 | TRBD1 | CASSLGTVYNSPLHF | TGTGCCAGCAGTTTAGGGACAGTCTATAATTCACCCCTCCACTTT
TRBJ1-5 | NA | TRBV6-5 | NA | CASQTGGQPQHF | TGTGCCAGCCAAACTGGAGGTCAGCCCCAGCATTTT
TRBJ1-2 | NA | TRBV2 | NA | CASSDAITFYGYTF | TGTGCCAGCAGTGATGCGATTACCTTCTATGGCTACACCTTC
TRBJ1-4 | NA | TRBV6-5 | NA | CASRRTGGLEKLFF | TGTGCCAGCAGGAGGACGGGAGGGTTGGAAAAACTGTTTTTT
TRBJ2-5 | NA | TRBV19 | TRBD1 | CASSTGTGEETQYF | TGTGCCAGTAGTACTGGGACAGGTGAAGAGACCCAGTACTTC
TRBJ1-2 | few | TRBV19 | NA | CASSLNTLDGYTF | TGTGCCAGTAGTCTAAATACCCTGGATGGCTACACCTTC
TRBJ1-1 | NA | TRBV19 | NA | CASRKMGRALVGGQAFF | TGTGCCAGTAGGAAGATGGGCAGGGCTCTCGTCGGAGGGCAAGCTTTCTTT
TRBJ2-1 | once | TRBV2 | NA | CASSETSYNEQFF | TGTGCCAGCAGTGAAACTAGCTACAATGAGCAGTTCTTC
TRBJ1-5 | NA | TRBV5-1 | NA | CASSLARTTETNQPQHF | TGCGCCAGCAGCTTGGCCAGAACAACAGAGACAAATCAGCCCCAGCATTTT
TRBJ1-5 | NA | TRBV5-6 | NA | CASSLVQGRNQPQHF | TGTGCCAGCAGCTTGGTGCAGGGCCGCAATCAGCCCCAGCATTTT
TRBJ2-5 | NA | TRBV5-6 | TRBD1 | CASSLAMGTEAQYF | TGTGCCAGCAGCTTGGCTATGGGGACAGAGGCCCAGTACTTC
TRBJ2-7 | NA | TRBV21-1 | NA | CASSNRHEQYF | TGTGCCAGCAGCAATCGTCACGAGCAGTACTTC
TRBJ1-1 | NA | TRBV6-5 | NA | CASSNLAGFDTEAFF | TGTGCCAGCAGTAACCTGGCGGGGTTCGACACTGAAGCTTTCTTT
TRBJ2-6 | once | TRBV5-1 | NA | CASSNPSRGPGANVLTF | TGCGCCAGCAGCAATCCCTCAAGGGGCCCTGGGGCCAACGTCCTGACTTTC